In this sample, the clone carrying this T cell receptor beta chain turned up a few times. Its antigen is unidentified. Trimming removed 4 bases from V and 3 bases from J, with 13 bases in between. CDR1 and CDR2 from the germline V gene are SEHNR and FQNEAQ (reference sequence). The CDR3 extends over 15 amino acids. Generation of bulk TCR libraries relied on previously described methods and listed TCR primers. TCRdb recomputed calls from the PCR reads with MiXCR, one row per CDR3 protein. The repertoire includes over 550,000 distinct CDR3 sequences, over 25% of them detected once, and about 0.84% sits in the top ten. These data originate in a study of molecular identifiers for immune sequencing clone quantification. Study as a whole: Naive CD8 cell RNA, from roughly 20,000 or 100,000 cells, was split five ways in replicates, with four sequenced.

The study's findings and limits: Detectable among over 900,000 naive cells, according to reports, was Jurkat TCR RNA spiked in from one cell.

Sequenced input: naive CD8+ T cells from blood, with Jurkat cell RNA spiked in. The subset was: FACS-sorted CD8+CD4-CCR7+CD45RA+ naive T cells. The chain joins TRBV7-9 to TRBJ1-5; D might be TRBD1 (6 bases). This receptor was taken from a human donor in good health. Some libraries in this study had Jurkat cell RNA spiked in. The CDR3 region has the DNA TGTGCCAGCAGCTCTTTTGAGGGGGTCAATCAGCCCCAGCATTTT. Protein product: CASSSFEGVNQPQHF.